This T cell receptor (beta chain) comes out of a study of shared clonotypes between healthy human individuals. Only in-frame clones appear in the TCRdb table, and some are missing; sequencing was by immunoSEQ multiplex PCR. The table shows some 630,000 clones, with about 96% occurring only once. Naive CD8 cells lacked CD45RO, underwent positive selection for CCR7 and left out terminally differentiated effector memory CD45RA+ cells. The sample comprised naive CD8+ T cells sorted from blood. The source is a woman in her 30s in good health.

The CDR3 bases are TGTGCCAGCAGCTCCGGCGGTTTGGGGAATTTCGAGCAGTACTTC. Protein: CASSSGGLGNFEQYF. The V call is TRBV11-2, the J call TRBJ2-7; D call uncertain. V was pared by 4 bases and J by 6 bases, with 19 bases between. Germline assignment: CDR1 SGHAT and CDR2 FQNNGV. CDR3 length: 15 amino acids.